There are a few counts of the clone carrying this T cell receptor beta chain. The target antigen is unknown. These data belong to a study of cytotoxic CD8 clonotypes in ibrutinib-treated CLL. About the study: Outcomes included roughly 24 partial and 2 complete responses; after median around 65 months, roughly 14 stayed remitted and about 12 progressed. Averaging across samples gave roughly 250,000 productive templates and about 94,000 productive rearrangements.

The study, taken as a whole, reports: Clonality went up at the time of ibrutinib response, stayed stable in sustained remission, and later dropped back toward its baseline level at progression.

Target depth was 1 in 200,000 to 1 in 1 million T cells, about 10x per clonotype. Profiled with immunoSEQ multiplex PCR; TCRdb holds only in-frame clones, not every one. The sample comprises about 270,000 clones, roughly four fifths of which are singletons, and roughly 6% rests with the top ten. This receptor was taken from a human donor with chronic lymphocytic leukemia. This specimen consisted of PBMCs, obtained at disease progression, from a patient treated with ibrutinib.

The chain's CDR3 is CASRLAGGNEQFF. CDR3 DNA sequence: TGCGCCAGTCGACTAGCGGGCGGGAATGAGCAGTTCTTC. The chain carries TRBV10-2 and TRBJ2-1, with 10 bases that match TRBD2. Trimming removed 9 bases from V and 7 bases from J; junction bases left unmatched: 6. The CDR3 has 13 residues. Germline V gene lookup returns CDR1 WSHSY and CDR2 SAAADI.